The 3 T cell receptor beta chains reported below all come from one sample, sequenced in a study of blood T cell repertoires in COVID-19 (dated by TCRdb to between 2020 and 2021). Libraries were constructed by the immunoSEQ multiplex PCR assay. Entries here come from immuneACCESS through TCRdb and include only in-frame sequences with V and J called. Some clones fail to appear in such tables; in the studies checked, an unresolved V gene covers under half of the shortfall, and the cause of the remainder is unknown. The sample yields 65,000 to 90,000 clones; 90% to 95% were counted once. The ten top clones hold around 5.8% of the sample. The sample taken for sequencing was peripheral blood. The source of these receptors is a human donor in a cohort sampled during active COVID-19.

CDR3 coding DNA: TGTGCCAGCAGTCCTGACTTCCAAGAGACCCAGTACTTC. Its translation is CASSPDFQETQYF. This rearrangement joins TRBV12-3 or TRBV12-4 to TRBJ2-5; D gene ambiguous. V lost 5 bases and J lost 1, with 8 bases in between. The CDR3 extends over 13 amino acids.

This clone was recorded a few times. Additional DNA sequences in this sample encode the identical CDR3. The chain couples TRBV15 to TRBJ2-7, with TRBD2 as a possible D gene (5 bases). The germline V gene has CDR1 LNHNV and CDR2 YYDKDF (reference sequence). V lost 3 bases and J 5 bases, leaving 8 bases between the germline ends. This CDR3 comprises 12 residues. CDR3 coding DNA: TGTGCCACCAGCAGTGGAGGCCACGAGCAGTACTTC. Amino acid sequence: CATSSGGHEQYF. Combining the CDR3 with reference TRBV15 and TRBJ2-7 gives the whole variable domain DAMVIQNPRYQVTQFGKPVTLSCSQTLNHNVMYWYQQKSSQAPKLLFHYYDKDFNNEADTPDNFQSRRPNTSFCFLDIRSPGLGDTAMYLCATSSGGHEQYFGPGTRLTVT.

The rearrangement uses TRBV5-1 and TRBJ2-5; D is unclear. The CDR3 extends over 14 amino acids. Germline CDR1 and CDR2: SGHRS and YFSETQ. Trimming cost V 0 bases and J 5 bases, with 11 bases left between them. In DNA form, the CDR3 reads TGCGCCAGCAGCTTGGACGGTTGGTTGGAGACCCAGTACTTC. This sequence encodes CASSLDGWLETQYF. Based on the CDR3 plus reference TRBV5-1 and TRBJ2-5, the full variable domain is KAGVTQTPRYLIKTRGQQVTLSCSPISGHRSVSWYQQTPGQGLQFLFEYFSETQRNKGNFPGRFSGRQFSNSRSEMNVSTLELGDSALYLCASSLDGWLETQYFGPGTRLLVL.